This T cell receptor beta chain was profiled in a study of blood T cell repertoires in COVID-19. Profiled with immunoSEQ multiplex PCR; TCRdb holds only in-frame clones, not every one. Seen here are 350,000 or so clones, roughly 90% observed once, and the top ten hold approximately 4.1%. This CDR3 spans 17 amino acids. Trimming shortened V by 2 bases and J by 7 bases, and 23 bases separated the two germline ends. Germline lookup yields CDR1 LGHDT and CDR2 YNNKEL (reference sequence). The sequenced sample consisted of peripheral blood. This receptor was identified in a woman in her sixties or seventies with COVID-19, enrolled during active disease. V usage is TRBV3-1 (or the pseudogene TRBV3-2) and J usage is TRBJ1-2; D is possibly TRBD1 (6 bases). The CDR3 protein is CASSQFRSGQGRGGYTF. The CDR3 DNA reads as TGTGCCAGCAGCCAATTTAGGTCGGGGCAGGGGAGAGGTGGCTACACCTTC.